This note documents a single TCR beta chain sequence. Antigen: not known. These data belong to a study of identical twins. Study results and limitations: In cord blood, abundant beta clonotypes had fewer insertions; memory showed no trend.

Via MiXCR, TCRdb re-called the 5' RACE reads, giving one row per CDR3 protein. The table includes about 690,000 distinct CDR3 sequences, around 20% detected once. This sample also belongs to another study, concerning T cells expressing NK-cell markers.

This TCR was sampled from a woman younger than 35 in good health. Sequences were obtained from PBMCs.

For the CDR3, the DNA is TGTGCCAGCACACAACAGGAGAACACTGAAGCTTTCTTT. Its protein product is CASTQQENTEAFF. The V gene is TRBV7-2, the J gene TRBJ1-1; possible D gene TRBD1, 5 bases. V was cut by 7 bases and J by 1 base, with 10 bases left in between. Germline CDR1 reads SGHTA; CDR2 reads FQGNSA. The CDR3 runs to 13 residues. The complete variable domain, with remaining parts taken from reference TRBV7-2 and TRBJ1-1, reads GAGVSQSPSNKVTEKGKDVELRCDPISGHTALYWYRQSLGQGLEFLIYFQGNSAPDKSGLPSDRFSAERTGGSVSTLTIQRTQQEDSAVYLCASTQQENTEAFFGQGTRLTVV.